This TCR beta chain was retrieved from a study of CD8+CD57+ T cells in acquired aplastic anemia. Looking at the study overall: Sorted CD4+ plus CD8+ cells gave DNA averaging approximately 2.9 ug.

Investigators profiled TCR beta VDJ and CDR3 from genomic DNA template. TCRdb reanalysed the reads using MiXCR and keeps one entry per CDR3 protein. The table shows some 170,000 distinct CDR3 sequences, with roughly 48% occurring only once. This clonotype was seen a few times. Previously, flow cytometry had revealed CD8+CD57+ cell expansion in the patients chosen for sequencing. The specimen sequenced was sorted CD4+, CD8+, or CD8+CD57+ T cells (not recorded which) from PBMCs. The sequence was collected from a human donor with aplastic anemia.

The CDR3, as DNA: TGTGCCAGCAGCCAAGCGGGGGGAACTGGGGCCAACGTCCTGACTTTC. It codes for CASSQAGGTGANVLTF. V is TRBV3-1 and J is TRBJ2-6; 7 nucleotides align to TRBD2. CDR1 is LGHDT, CDR2 YNNKEL, per germline (reference sequence). The CDR3 totals 16 residues. After removal of 1 base from V and 2 bases from J, the junction contained 2 bases not matched to a gene.